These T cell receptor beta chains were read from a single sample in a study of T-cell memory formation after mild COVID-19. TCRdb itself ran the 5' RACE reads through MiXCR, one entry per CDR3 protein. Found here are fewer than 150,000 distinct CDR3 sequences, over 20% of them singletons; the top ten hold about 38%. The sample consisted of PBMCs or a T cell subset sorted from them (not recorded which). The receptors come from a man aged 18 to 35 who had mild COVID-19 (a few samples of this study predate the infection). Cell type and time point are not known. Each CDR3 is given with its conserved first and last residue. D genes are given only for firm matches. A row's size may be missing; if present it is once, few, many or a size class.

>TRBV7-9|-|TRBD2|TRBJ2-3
CASSTEREWADTQYF
TGTGCCAGCAGCACGGAGCGGGAGTGGGCAGATACGCAGTATTTT
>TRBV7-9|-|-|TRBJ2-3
CASRQWGRGTDTQYF
TGTGCCAGCAGGCAATGGGGTAGGGGCACAGATACGCAGTATTTT
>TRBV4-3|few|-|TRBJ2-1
CASSQAPHNEQFF
TGCGCCAGCAGCCAAGCCCCGCACAATGAGCAGTTCTTC
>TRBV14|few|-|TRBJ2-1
CASSQVWGPYNEQFF
TGTGCCAGCAGCCAAGTCTGGGGTCCCTACAATGAGCAGTTCTTC
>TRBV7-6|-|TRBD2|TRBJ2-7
CASSSLTSGGYEQYF
TGTGCCAGCAGCTCCCTGACTAGCGGGGGTTACGAGCAGTACTTC
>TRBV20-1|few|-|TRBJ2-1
CSARIEYGGGYSYNEQFF
TGCAGTGCTAGAATTGAGTACGGTGGAGGGTACTCCTACAATGAGCAGTTCTTC
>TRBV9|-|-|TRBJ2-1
CASSVDPAVSEQFF
TGTGCCAGCAGCGTAGATCCGGCGGTGAGTGAGCAGTTCTTC
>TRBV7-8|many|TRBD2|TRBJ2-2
CASSPRGAGGTGELFF
TGTGCCAGCAGCCCCCGTGGGGCGGGGGGTACCGGGGAGCTGTTTTTT
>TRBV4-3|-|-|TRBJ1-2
CASSQDSGGADYGYTF
TGCGCCAGCAGCCAAGATTCGGGGGGGGCAGATTATGGCTACACCTTC
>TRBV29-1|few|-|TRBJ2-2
CSVAAQGRTGELFF
TGCAGCGTTGCGGCCCAGGGGAGGACCGGGGAGCTGTTTTTT
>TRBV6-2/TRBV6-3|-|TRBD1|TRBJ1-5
CASSLGQSLNQPQHF
TGTGCCAGCAGTTTGGGACAGAGCCTCAATCAGCCCCAGCATTTT
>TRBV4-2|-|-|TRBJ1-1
CASSQDWGVTEAFF
TGTGCCAGCAGCCAAGATTGGGGGGTGACTGAAGCTTTCTTT
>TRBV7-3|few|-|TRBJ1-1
CASSFGPSMNTEAFF
TGTGCCAGCAGCTTCGGGCCAAGCATGAACACTGAAGCTTTCTTT
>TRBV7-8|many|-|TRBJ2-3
CASSLVGTDTQYF
TGTGCCAGCAGCTTAGTTGGCACAGATACGCAGTATTTT
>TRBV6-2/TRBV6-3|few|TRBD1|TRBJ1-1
CASSYYPGTGLMNTEAFF
TGTGCCAGCAGTTACTACCCCGGGACAGGGTTAATGAACACTGAAGCTTTCTTT
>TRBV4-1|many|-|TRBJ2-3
CASSQVSEGTDTQYF
TGCGCCAGCAGCCAAGTTAGCGAGGGCACAGATACGCAGTATTTT
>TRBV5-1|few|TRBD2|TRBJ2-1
CASVEDPGLGRHEQFF
TGCGCCAGCGTGGAGGACCCGGGACTAGGACGGCATGAGCAGTTCTTC
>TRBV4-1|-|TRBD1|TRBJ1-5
CASSQGGQIAQPQHF
TGCGCCAGCAGCCAGGGGGGACAGATCGCTCAGCCCCAGCATTTT
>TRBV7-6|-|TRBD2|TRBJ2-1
CASSLEVRASGGKQFF
TGTGCCAGCAGCTTAGAGGTTAGGGCTAGCGGGGGGAAGCAGTTCTTC
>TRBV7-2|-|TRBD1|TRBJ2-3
CASSALLGGTVTDTQYF
TGTGCCAGCAGCGCCCTTCTTGGTGGGACAGTCACAGATACGCAGTATTTT
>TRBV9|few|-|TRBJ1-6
CASSPGNSPLHF
TGTGCCAGCAGTCCCGGGAATTCACCCCTCCACTTT
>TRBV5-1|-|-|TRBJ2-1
CASSLVVSGGNEQFF
TGCGCCAGCAGCTTGGTGGTCTCAGGCGGCAATGAGCAGTTCTTC
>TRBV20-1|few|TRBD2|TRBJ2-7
CSASTPSGGNSYEQYF
TGCAGTGCTAGTACGCCTAGCGGGGGCAACTCCTACGAGCAGTACTTC
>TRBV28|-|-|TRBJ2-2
CASSLLLASTGELFF
TGTGCCAGCAGTTTATTGCTAGCGTCGACCGGGGAGCTGTTTTTT
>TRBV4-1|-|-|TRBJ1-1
CASSQSGRSNTEAFF
TGCGCCAGCAGCCAATCAGGGAGGTCGAACACTGAAGCTTTCTTT
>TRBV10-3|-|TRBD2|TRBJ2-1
CAISEGWRGSSYNEQFF
TGTGCCATCAGTGAGGGATGGCGGGGGAGCTCCTACAATGAGCAGTTCTTC
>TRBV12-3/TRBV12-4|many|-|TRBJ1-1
CASSSDRYTEAFF
TGTGCCAGCAGTTCCGACAGATACACTGAAGCTTTCTTT
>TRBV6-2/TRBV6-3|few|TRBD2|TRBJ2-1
CASSTPGGGAHNEQFF
TGTGCCAGCAGTACCCCAGGCGGGGGGGCCCACAATGAGCAGTTCTTC
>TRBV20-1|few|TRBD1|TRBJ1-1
CSARRQGRVYTEAFF
TGCAGTGCTAGAAGACAGGGGCGGGTGTACACTGAAGCTTTCTTT
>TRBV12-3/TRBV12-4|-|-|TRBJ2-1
CASSFLFVHEQFF
TGTGCCAGCAGCTTCCTCTTTGTCCATGAGCAGTTCTTC
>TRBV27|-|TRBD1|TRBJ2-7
CASSPGQAYEQYF
TGTGCCAGCAGTCCCGGACAGGCCTACGAGCAGTACTTC
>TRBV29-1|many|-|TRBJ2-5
CSAPEGETQYF
TGCAGCGCCCCAGAGGGGGAGACCCAGTACTTC
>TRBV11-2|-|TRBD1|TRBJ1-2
CASSLVATGIGYTF
TGTGCCAGCAGCTTAGTAGCGACAGGGATCGGCTACACCTTC
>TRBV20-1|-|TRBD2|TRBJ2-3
CSARGSGGHRTDTQYF
TGCAGTGCTAGGGGTAGCGGGGGCCATCGCACAGATACGCAGTATTTT
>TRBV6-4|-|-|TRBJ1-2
CASSEVAGNVGYTF
TGTGCCAGCAGTGAAGTCGCAGGGAACGTAGGGTACACCTTC
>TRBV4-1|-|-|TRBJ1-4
CASSQGWATNEKLFF
TGCGCCAGCAGCCAAGGTTGGGCTACTAATGAAAAACTGTTTTTT
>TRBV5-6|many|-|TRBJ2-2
CASSVWSGELFF
TGTGCCAGCAGCGTATGGTCCGGGGAGCTGTTTTTT
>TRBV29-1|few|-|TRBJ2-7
CSALRRDYEQYF
TGCAGCGCCCTTCGGCGGGACTACGAGCAGTACTTC
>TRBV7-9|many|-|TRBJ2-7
CASRPPGRLSEQYF
TGTGCCAGCAGACCACCGGGACGTCTATCCGAGCAGTACTTC
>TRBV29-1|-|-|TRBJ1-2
CSVEGGDHYGYTF
TGCAGCGTTGAAGGGGGGGACCACTATGGCTACACCTTC